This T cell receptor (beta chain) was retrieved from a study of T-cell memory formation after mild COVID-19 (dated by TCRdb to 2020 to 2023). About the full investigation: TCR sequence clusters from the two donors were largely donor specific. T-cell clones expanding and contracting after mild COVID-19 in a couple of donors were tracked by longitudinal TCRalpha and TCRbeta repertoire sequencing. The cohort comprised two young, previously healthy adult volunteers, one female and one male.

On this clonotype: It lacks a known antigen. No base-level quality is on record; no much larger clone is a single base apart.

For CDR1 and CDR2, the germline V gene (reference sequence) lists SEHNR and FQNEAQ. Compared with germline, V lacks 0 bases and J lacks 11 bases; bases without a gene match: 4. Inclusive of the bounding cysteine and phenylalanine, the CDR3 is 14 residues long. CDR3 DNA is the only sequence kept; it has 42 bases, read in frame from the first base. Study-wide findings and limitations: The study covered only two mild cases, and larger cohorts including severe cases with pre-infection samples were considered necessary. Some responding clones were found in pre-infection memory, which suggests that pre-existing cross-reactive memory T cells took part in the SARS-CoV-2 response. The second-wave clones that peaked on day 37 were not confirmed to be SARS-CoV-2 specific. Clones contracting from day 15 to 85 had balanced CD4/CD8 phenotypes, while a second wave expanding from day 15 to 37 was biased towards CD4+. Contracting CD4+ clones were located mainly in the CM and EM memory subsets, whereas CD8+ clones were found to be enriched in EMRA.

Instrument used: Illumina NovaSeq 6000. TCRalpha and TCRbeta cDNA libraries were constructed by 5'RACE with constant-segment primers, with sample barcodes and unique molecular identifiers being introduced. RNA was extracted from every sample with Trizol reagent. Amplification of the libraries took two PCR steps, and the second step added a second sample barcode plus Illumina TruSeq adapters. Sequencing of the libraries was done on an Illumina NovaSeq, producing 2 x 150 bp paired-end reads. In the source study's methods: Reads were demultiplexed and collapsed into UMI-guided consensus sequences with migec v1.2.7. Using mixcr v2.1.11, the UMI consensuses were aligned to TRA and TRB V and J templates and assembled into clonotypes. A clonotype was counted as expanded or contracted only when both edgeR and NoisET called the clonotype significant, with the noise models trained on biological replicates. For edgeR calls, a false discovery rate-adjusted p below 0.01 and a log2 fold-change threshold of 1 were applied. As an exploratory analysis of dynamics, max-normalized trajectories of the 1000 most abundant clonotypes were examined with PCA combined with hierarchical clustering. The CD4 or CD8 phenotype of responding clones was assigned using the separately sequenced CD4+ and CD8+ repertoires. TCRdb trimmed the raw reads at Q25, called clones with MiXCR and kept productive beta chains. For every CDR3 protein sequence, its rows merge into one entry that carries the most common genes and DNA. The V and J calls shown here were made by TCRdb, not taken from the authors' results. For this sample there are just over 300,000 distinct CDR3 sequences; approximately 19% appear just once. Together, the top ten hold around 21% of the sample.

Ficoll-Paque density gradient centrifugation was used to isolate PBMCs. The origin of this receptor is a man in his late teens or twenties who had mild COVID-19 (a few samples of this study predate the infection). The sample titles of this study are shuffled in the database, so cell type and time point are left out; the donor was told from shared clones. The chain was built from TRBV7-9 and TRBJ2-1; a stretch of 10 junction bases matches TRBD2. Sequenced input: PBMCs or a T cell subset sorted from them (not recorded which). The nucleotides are TGTGCCAGCAGCTTAGCTCTAGCGGGGGCGAAGCAGTTCTTC. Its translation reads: CASSLALAGAKQFF.